These T cell receptor beta chains were read from a single sample in a study of metastatic and nonmetastatic thyroid tumors. TCRdb ran MiXCR on the PCR reads. The sample holds roughly 70,000 clones, 18% seen once. The sequencing sample was made of blood. These receptors were obtained from a female donor with papillary thyroid cancer or a benign thyroid nodule (not recorded which). Some clones in this sample may be carry-over from other donors' samples. The CDR3 runs from the conserved cysteine through the conserved F or W. D genes are given only for firm matches. Not all rows give a size; the values are once, few, many and, for expanded clones, a class.

clone_size: many; v_call: TRBV13; d_call: TRBD2; j_call: TRBJ2-5; cdr3_nt: TGTGCCAGCGAGCTTAGGGGCCTAGCGGGAGAGACCCAGTACTTC; cdr3_aa: CASELRGLAGETQYF
clone_size: few; v_call: TRBV5-6; d_call: TRBD1; j_call: TRBJ1-2; cdr3_nt: TGTGCCAGCAGCCGGACAGGGGGCTCTTACTATGGCTACACCTTC; cdr3_aa: CASSRTGGSYYGYTF
clone_size: -; v_call: TRBV7-6; d_call: TRBD2; j_call: TRBJ2-7; cdr3_nt: TGTGCCAGCAGCTTAGACGGGACTAGAACCTACGAGCAGTACTTC; cdr3_aa: CASSLDGTRTYEQYF
clone_size: -; v_call: TRBV15; d_call: TRBD1; j_call: TRBJ2-7; cdr3_nt: TGTGTCACCAGCAGAGACAGGGGGCAAGACGAGCAGTACTTC; cdr3_aa: CVTSRDRGQDEQYF
clone_size: -; v_call: TRBV19; d_call: TRBD1; j_call: TRBJ2-2; cdr3_nt: TGTGCCAGTAGTAAAATTCCTGTAGGGGGCTTTACCGGGGAGCTGTTTTTT; cdr3_aa: CASSKIPVGGFTGELFF
clone_size: many; v_call: TRBV15; d_call: TRBD1; j_call: TRBJ1-1; cdr3_nt: TGTGCCACCAGCAGAGTTGAGGGGGCGCGAGGTGAAGCTTTCTTT; cdr3_aa: CATSRVEGARGEAFF
clone_size: -; v_call: TRBV11-2; d_call: TRBD1; j_call: TRBJ1-1; cdr3_nt: TGTGCCAGCAGCTTAGAGCCCGGGACAGGGTTGAAGAACACTGAAGCTTTCTTT; cdr3_aa: CASSLEPGTGLKNTEAFF
clone_size: many; v_call: TRBV12-3/TRBV12-4; d_call: -; j_call: TRBJ2-5; cdr3_nt: TGTGCCAGCACCGCACAAGAGACCCAGTACTTC; cdr3_aa: CASTAQETQYF
clone_size: many; v_call: TRBV20-1; d_call: TRBD1; j_call: TRBJ1-2; cdr3_nt: TGCAGTGCTCCTCGCCAGGGGGTGTATGGCTACACCTTC; cdr3_aa: CSAPRQGVYGYTF
clone_size: -; v_call: TRBV3-1; d_call: -; j_call: TRBJ2-7; cdr3_nt: TGTGCCAGCAGCCAAGACGGATTGGGAGTTCAGGACGAGCAGTACTTC; cdr3_aa: CASSQDGLGVQDEQYF
clone_size: many; v_call: TRBV29-1; d_call: -; j_call: TRBJ1-1; cdr3_nt: TGCAGCGTCGCCAAGGGGACAATGAACACTGAAGCTTTCTTT; cdr3_aa: CSVAKGTMNTEAFF
clone_size: many; v_call: TRBV4-1; d_call: TRBD2; j_call: TRBJ2-2; cdr3_nt: TGCGCCAGCAGCCAAGAGATCCTAGCGGGACTCGGGGAGCTGTTTTTT; cdr3_aa: CASSQEILAGLGELFF
clone_size: many; v_call: TRBV27; d_call: -; j_call: TRBJ1-1; cdr3_nt: TGTGCCAGCAGTTCACGACGGAGGGGGGACACTGAAGCTTTCTTT; cdr3_aa: CASSSRRRGDTEAFF
clone_size: many; v_call: TRBV5-1; d_call: TRBD2; j_call: TRBJ2-2; cdr3_nt: TGCGCCAGCAGCCCGGGACGAGCGGGAGGAGGGGCCGGGGAGCTGTTTTTT; cdr3_aa: CASSPGRAGGGAGELFF
clone_size: many; v_call: TRBV24-1; d_call: TRBD2; j_call: TRBJ2-1; cdr3_nt: TGTGCCACCAGTGATTTCCGGACTAGCGGGTCCTACAATGAGCAGTTCTTC; cdr3_aa: CATSDFRTSGSYNEQFF
clone_size: many; v_call: TRBV29-1; d_call: -; j_call: TRBJ1-3; cdr3_nt: TGCAGCGTTTCAGGGTCCTCTGGAAACACCATATATTTT; cdr3_aa: CSVSGSSGNTIYF
clone_size: many; v_call: TRBV24-1; d_call: -; j_call: TRBJ2-3; cdr3_nt: TGTGCCACCAGTGAGGGCAGGGCATCGAAGCCGCAGTATTTT; cdr3_aa: CATSEGRASKPQYF
clone_size: many; v_call: TRBV15; d_call: TRBD1; j_call: TRBJ2-7; cdr3_nt: TGTGCCACCAGCAGAGAGACCGGGACAGGGGGCCACGAGCAGTACTTC; cdr3_aa: CATSRETGTGGHEQYF